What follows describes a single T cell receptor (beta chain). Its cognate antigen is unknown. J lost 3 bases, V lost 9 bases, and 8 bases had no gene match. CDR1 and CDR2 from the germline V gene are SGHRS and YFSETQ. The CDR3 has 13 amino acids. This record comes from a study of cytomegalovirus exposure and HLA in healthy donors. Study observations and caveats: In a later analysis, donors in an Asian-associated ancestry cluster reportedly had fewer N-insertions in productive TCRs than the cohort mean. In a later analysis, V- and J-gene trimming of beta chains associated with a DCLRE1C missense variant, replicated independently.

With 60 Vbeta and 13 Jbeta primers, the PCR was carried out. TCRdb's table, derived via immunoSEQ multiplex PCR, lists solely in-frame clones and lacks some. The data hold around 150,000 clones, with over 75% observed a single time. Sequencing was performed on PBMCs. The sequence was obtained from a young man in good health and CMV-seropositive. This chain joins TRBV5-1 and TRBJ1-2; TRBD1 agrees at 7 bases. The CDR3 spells CATRGDRDYGYTF. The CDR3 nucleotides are TGCGCCACCAGGGGCGACAGGGACTATGGCTACACCTTC.